One sample yielded the 3 T cell receptor beta chains listed below, sequenced in a study of blood T cell repertoires in COVID-19. The assay was immunoSEQ multiplex PCR, and TCRdb's table has in-frame clones only and misses some. Among roughly 270,000 clones listed, 85% were seen once. Sequencing used PBMCs or T cells enriched from blood (not recorded which). These receptors all come from a woman in her 50s who had recovered from COVID-19.

The chain uses TRBV5-4 and TRBJ2-1, with 9 nucleotides matching TRBD2. The CDR3 covers 16 residues. Unmatched junction bases numbered 14, after V lost 4 bases and J lost 9 bases. Germline CDR1 reads SGHNT; CDR2 reads YYREEE (reference sequence). The CDR3 reads CASSPRLGSGRSEQFF. CDR3 bases: TGTGCCAGCAGCCCTAGGTTAGGTAGCGGGAGATCTGAGCAGTTCTTC. Complete variable domain (other parts from reference TRBV5-4 and TRBJ2-1): ETGVTQSPTHLIKTRGQQVTLRCSSQSGHNTVSWYQQALGQGPQFIFQYYREEENGRGNFPPRFSGLQFPNYSSELNVNALELDDSALYLCASSPRLGSGRSEQFFGPGTRLTVL.

This clone was detected only a few times. This chain uses TRBV5-8 with TRBJ1-3, with D unclear. There are 17 residues in the CDR3. Germline V CDR1 and CDR2: SGHTS, YDEGEE. Trimming cost V 4 bases and J 1 base, with 18 bases left between them. The CDR3 is CASSRVKYRSSGNTIYF. The DNA for the CDR3 is TGTGCCAGCAGCCGAGTCAAGTACAGATCTTCTGGAAACACCATATATTTT.

This chain uses TRBV30 with TRBJ1-1; no definite D call. Deletions cut 1 base from V and 1 base from J, with 4 bases between. Per the germline V gene, CDR1 is GTSNPN and CDR2 is SVGIG (reference sequence). This CDR3 region has 12 residues. The CDR3 nucleotides read TGTGCCTGGAGTGACACGAACACTGAAGCTTTCTTT. Translating gives CAWSDTNTEAFF.